The T cell receptor (beta chain) described here comes from a study of T-cell reconstitution after alpha-beta-depleted transplantation in children. Study-level points and caveats: By about two months after transplant, alpha-beta T cells reportedly arose from several hundred graft clones that had expanded. Newly produced T cells mostly accounted for T-cell counts and diversity one year post-transplant. Diversity of TCRbeta at day 60 was high in some patients, arising from surviving recipient T cells and thymic progenitors.

Unique molecular identifiers were used in preparing the TCRbeta library. TCRdb re-derived calls from the PCR reads in MiXCR, one entry per CDR3 protein. Found here are about 440,000 distinct CDR3 sequences, 43% of them singletons; the top ten hold under 30%. Germline-derived CDR1 and CDR2 are SGHRS and YFSETQ. The length of the CDR3 is 13 residues. The trim removed 6 bases at V and 6 bases at J, leaving 5 bases unmatched. As concerns this clonotype: Its specificity is unknown.

Material: PBMCs, obtained before TCRalphabeta/CD19-depleted stem cell transplant. The V gene is TRBV5-1, the J gene TRBJ1-5, with 8 positions matching TRBD1. The receptor was derived from a girl aged 2-10 years with aplastic anemia, due to receive a stem cell transplant. The DNA of the CDR3 is TGCGCCAGCAAGACAGGGGATGGTCAGCCCCAGCATTTT. It yields the protein CASKTGDGQPQHF.